Listed here are 32 T cell receptor beta chains from one sample, sequenced in a study of T cell changes during pregnancy in multiple sclerosis. The repertoire was sequenced with immunoSEQ multiplex PCR; TCRdb's copy has only in-frame clones and lacks some. The repertoire consists of 91,000 or so clones, with about 94% occurring once and the leading ten covering about 0.95%. Sequenced here: peripheral blood, sampled after pregnancy. All receptors come from a female donor with multiple sclerosis, enrolled in a pregnancy study.

The chain combines TRBV5-1 with TRBJ2-5, with 8 bases aligning to TRBD2. The V and J ends lost 0 bases and 3 bases, in that order; junction bases with no gene match: 7. This CDR3 spans 16 amino acids. CDR1 is SGHRS and CDR2 is YFSETQ in the germline V gene. This CDR3 reads CASSLGAREAEETQYF. The CDR3 nucleotides are TGCGCCAGCAGCTTGGGGGCGCGGGAGGCTGAAGAGACCCAGTACTTC.

This clone was recorded once. The rearrangement links TRBV10-2 to TRBJ2-1; D gene ambiguous. This CDR3 is built from 12 residues. CDR1 WSHSY and CDR2 SAAADI come from the germline V gene. Between the trimmed V and J ends, which lost 5 bases and 4 bases, there was a span of 6 bases. CDR3 coding DNA: TGCGCCAGCAGTCGTAGTTACAATGAGCAGTTCTTC. This codes for CASSRSYNEQFF.

The chain couples TRBV28 to TRBJ1-2; 10 bases align to TRBD1. Germline CDR1 is MDHEN and CDR2 is SYDVKM. The CDR3 sequence is 16 residues long. V was pared by 2 bases and J by 7 bases, with 10 bases of the junction left unmatched. The CDR3 sequence: CASSLRLTRDRGGYTF. The DNA for the CDR3 is TGTGCCAGCAGTTTACGCCTCACCCGGGACAGGGGTGGCTACACCTTC.

The rearrangement joins TRBV13 to TRBJ2-5; D ambiguous. V lost 0 bases and J lost 1, with 3 bases in between. The length of the CDR3 is 13 residues. Germline V lookup: CDR1 PRHDT, CDR2 FYEKMQ (reference sequence). The CDR3 here is CASSLGSQETQYF. The CDR3 DNA sequence: TGTGCCAGCAGCTTAGGCAGCCAAGAGACCCAGTACTTC.

CDR3 bases: TGTGCCAGCAGCCAAGGAGCCTACGAGCAGTACTTC. As protein: CASSQGAYEQYF. V gene TRBV5-5 combines with J gene TRBJ2-7; D is unclear. Germline V CDR1 and CDR2: SGHKS, YYEKEE (reference sequence). Trimming took off 4 bases at V and 2 bases at J, with 7 bases between the two ends. CDR3 length: 12 residues.

This chain joins TRBV19 and TRBJ2-4; 7 nucleotides line up with TRBD1. CDR3 size: 20 residues. Germline V gives CDR1 LNHDA, CDR2 SQIVND (reference sequence). The junction had 17 bases not matched to a gene; V was cut back by 3 bases and J by 0 bases. The CDR3 is CASSIRKQGLERLAKNIQYF. CDR3 coding DNA: TGTGCCAGTAGTATTCGAAAACAGGGGTTGGAACGGCTAGCCAAAAACATTCAGTACTTC.

The chain couples TRBV7-2 to TRBJ2-7; TRBD2 matches 8 bases. The CDR3 extends over 16 amino acids. CDR1 and CDR2 (germline): SGHTA, FQGNSA. V lost 6 bases and J lost 2; bases outside the gene matches: 12. The CDR3 loop reads CASSPGSGTRAYEQYF. CDR3 sequence (DNA): TGTGCCAGCAGTCCCGGTAGCGGGACCAGAGCCTACGAGCAGTACTTC.

The chain joins TRBV28 to TRBJ2-1, with TRBD2 matching over 12 bases. The trim removed 5 bases at V and 0 bases at J, leaving 17 bases unmatched. Germline lookup yields CDR1 MDHEN and CDR2 SYDVKM. The CDR3 covers 21 residues. Written as DNA, the CDR3 is TGTGCCAGCAGTCCCTCTAAACCTAGCGGGAGGGTTATTAGCTCCTACAATGAGCAGTTCTTC. The encoded protein is CASSPSKPSGRVISSYNEQFF.

The V and J genes are TRBV9 and TRBJ2-7, with D possibly TRBD2 on 6 matching bases. Trimming stripped 3 bases from V and 1 base from J, with 14 bases between. The V gene's germline CDR1 is SGDLS and CDR2 YYNGEE. The CDR3 sequence is 15 residues long. Written as DNA, the CDR3 is TGTGCCAGCAGCGGTGGAGGGACCCTGTCCTACGAGCAGTACTTC. It encodes CASSGGGTLSYEQYF.

The V and J genes are TRBV19 and TRBJ2-7; TRBD1 might be the D (6 bases). The V end lost 7 bases, the J end lost 0 bases, and 13 bases lay between the germline ends. CDR3 length equals 14 residues. Germline V gene data show CDR1 as LNHDA and CDR2 as SQIVND (reference sequence). CDR3 protein: CASNPGASSYEQYF. In DNA, the CDR3 is TGTGCCAGTAATCCAGGGGCAAGCTCCTACGAGCAGTACTTC.

This clone is a singleton in its sample. The chain joins TRBV14 to TRBJ2-7; TRBD2 matches at 8 bases. Germline trimming cut 0 bases from V and 3 bases from J; bases unmatched to any gene: 1. There are 14 residues in the CDR3. CDR1 is SGHDN and CDR2 is FVKESK in the germline V gene. CDR3 nucleotides: TGTGCCAGCAGCCAAGAACTAGCGGACTACGAGCAGTACTTC. It encodes CASSQELADYEQYF.

The V and J genes are TRBV9 and TRBJ1-1; TRBD1 agrees at 8 bases. V dropped 5 bases and J dropped 0; count of bases not matched to a gene: 6. This CDR3 comprises 15 residues. The germline V gene has CDR1 SGDLS and CDR2 YYNGEE. The chain's CDR3 is CASSPDRAMNTEAFF. The CDR3 DNA reads TGTGCCAGCAGTCCGGACAGGGCAATGAACACTGAAGCTTTCTTT.

This clone is a singleton in its sample. The chain has TRBV10-3 and TRBJ2-1, with 8 bases lining up with TRBD2. This CDR3 contains 16 residues. Germline CDR1 is ENHRY and CDR2 is SYGVKD. Trimming took 3 bases from V and 4 from J; bases not matched to a gene: 8. In DNA, the CDR3 is TGTGCCATCAGTGATCCTAGCGGGCGAGAATACAATGAGCAGTTCTTC. Its translation: CAISDPSGREYNEQFF.

The chain links TRBV6-1 to TRBJ2-1; 7 nucleotides match TRBD2. CDR3 size: 17 residues. Looked up from germline, CDR1 is MNHNS and CDR2 is SASEGT. The ends lost 1 base at V and 1 base at J; junction bases unmatched: 7. The CDR3 DNA is TGTGCCAGCAGTGAAGAGGCCCTAGCGGTGTCCTACAATGAGCAGTTCTTC. Translated: CASSEEALAVSYNEQFF.

J is TRBJ2-4 and V is TRBV5-6, with TRBD2 identical over 10 bases. The CDR3 extends over 17 amino acids. Looked up from germline, CDR1 is SGHDT and CDR2 is YYEEEE. Losses at the gene ends were 4 bases for V and 7 bases for J; bases not matched to a gene: 14. Written as DNA, the CDR3 is TGTGCCAGCAGCCTAGGGACTAGCGTTGAGCGAATTAACATTCAGTACTTC. It is translated as CASSLGTSVERINIQYF. Based on the CDR3 plus reference TRBV5-6 and TRBJ2-4, the full variable domain is DAGVTQSPTHLIKTRGQQVTLRCSPKSGHDTVSWYQQALGQGPQFIFQYYEEEERQRGNFPDRFSGHQFPNYSSELNVNALLLGDSALYLCASSLGTSVERINIQYFGAGTRLSVL.

J is TRBJ1-2 and V is TRBV27, with 9 bases lining up with TRBD1. The CDR3 has 17 residues. The V gene's germline CDR1 is MNHEY and CDR2 SMNVEV (reference sequence). J was trimmed by 7 bases and V by 4 bases; bases with no gene match: 16. CDR3 protein: CASSSFVGTGLASGYTF. Here the CDR3 DNA reads TGTGCCAGCAGTTCCTTTGTTGGGACAGGGTTAGCGAGTGGCTACACCTTC.

The chain uses TRBV7-9 and TRBJ2-4, with 7 bases that match TRBD1. The CDR3 totals 13 residues. Trimming cost V 8 bases and J 4 bases; bases outside gene matches: 5. CDR1 is SEHNR and CDR2 is FQNEAQ in the germline V gene (reference sequence). As DNA, the CDR3 is TGTGCCAGCTACGACAGGGTAAAAAACATTCAGTACTTC. Translated, it gives CASYDRVKNIQYF. Complete variable domain (other parts from reference TRBV7-9 and TRBJ2-4): DTGVSQNPRHKITKRGQNVTFRCDPISEHNRLYWYRQTLGQGPEFLTYFQNEAQLEKSRLLSDRFSAERPKGSFSTLEIQRTEQGDSAMYLCASYDRVKNIQYFGAGTRLSVL.

This chain joins TRBV7-9 and TRBJ1-5; 10 nucleotides line up with TRBD1. The germline V gene has CDR1 SEHNR and CDR2 FQNEAQ (reference sequence). CDR3 length: 15 amino acids. J was trimmed by 4 bases and V by 4 bases; bases with no gene match: 4. CDR3 region: CASSSTGGGNQPQHF. The CDR3 coding sequence is TGTGCCAGCAGCTCGACAGGGGGCGGGAATCAGCCCCAGCATTTT.

This clone occurred once. The chain links TRBV7-9 to TRBJ2-7; TRBD2 might be the D (6 bases). Germline CDR1 reads SEHNR; CDR2 reads FQNEAQ (reference sequence). V lost 4 bases and J lost 7, with 11 bases in between. This CDR3 region has 12 residues. The CDR3 region has the DNA TGTGCCAGCAGCTCCCGCGGGGTTGAGCAGTACTTC. Its protein is CASSSRGVEQYF.

V usage is TRBV5-1 and J usage is TRBJ2-7; maybe TRBD1 (5 bases). The CDR3 consists of 11 residues. V lost 4 bases to trimming and J lost 5 bases, with 7 bases between them. CDR1 SGHRS and CDR2 YFSETQ come from the germline V gene. CDR3 loop: CASSRGNEQYF. CDR3 nucleotides: TGCGCCAGCAGCAGGGGTAACGAGCAGTACTTC.

This chain joins TRBV2 and TRBJ2-2; 7 positions match TRBD1. Trimming took 3 bases from V and 4 from J; bases not matched to a gene: 8. The length of the CDR3 is 16 residues. In germline, CDR1 is SNHLY, CDR2 FYNNEI. CDR3 bases: TGTGCCAGCAGTGAGCTGACAGGGTTGGTCACCGGGGAGCTGTTTTTT. Residues: CASSELTGLVTGELFF.

The chain joins TRBV10-1 to TRBJ2-5, with D possibly being TRBD1 (8 bases). V gave up 2 bases and J gave up 4 bases, with 14 bases separating them. The germline CDR1 and CDR2 sequences are WNHNN and SYGVQD (reference sequence). The CDR3 covers 15 residues. CDR3 sequence reads: CASSEQRDRRETQYF. The CDR3 DNA reads TGCGCCAGCAGTGAGCAGCGGGACAGGCGAGAGACCCAGTACTTC.

J is TRBJ2-3 and V is TRBV2, with 9 bases that match TRBD2. Germline CDR1 SNHLY, CDR2 FYNNEI. This CDR3 region has 16 residues. V was pared by 8 bases and J by 2 bases, with 11 bases of the junction left unmatched. CDR3 residues: CASEGSGTSPTDTQYF. The CDR3 DNA reads as TGTGCCAGCGAAGGGTCCGGGACTAGCCCCACAGATACGCAGTATTTT.

The count of this clone is one. The gene calls are TRBV28 and TRBJ1-2; the match to TRBD1 covers 7 bases. The V and J ends lost 6 bases and 4 bases, in that order; junction bases with no gene match: 11. Germline-derived CDR1 and CDR2 are MDHEN and SYDVKM. This CDR3 comprises 15 residues. The CDR3 is CASSRTLDRIYGYTF. The CDR3 DNA reads TGTGCCAGCAGCCGTACTTTGGACAGGATCTATGGCTACACCTTC.

V gene TRBV4-1 combines with J gene TRBJ2-7; 14 positions agree with TRBD2. Losses at the gene ends were 0 bases for V and 1 base for J; bases not matched to a gene: 11. This CDR3 region has 20 residues. Per the germline V gene, CDR1 is MGHRA and CDR2 is YSYEKL. Written as DNA, the CDR3 is TGCGCCAGCAGCCAAGACCCCTTCGGGACTAGCGGGAGTGGGTCCTACGAGCAGTACTTC. Translation gives CASSQDPFGTSGSGSYEQYF.

The chain recombines TRBV2 with TRBJ2-7; TRBD2 agrees at 9 bases. The CDR3 has 16 amino acids. Unmatched junction bases numbered 14, after V lost 6 bases and J lost 5 bases. The germline V gene has CDR1 SNHLY and CDR2 FYNNEI. The DNA of the CDR3 is TGTGCCAGCAGACCCCGAAGCGGGAGGCAGCCCGACGAGCAGTACTTC. It encodes CASRPRSGRQPDEQYF.

The J gene is TRBJ2-7, the V gene TRBV7-6; possible D gene TRBD1, 5 bases. V lost 1 base and J 3 bases, leaving 13 bases between the germline ends. The CDR3 loop spans 15 amino acids. Germline CDR1 is SGHVS and CDR2 is FNYEAQ. This CDR3 is CASSLEVSGFYEQYF. DNA of the CDR3: TGTGCCAGCAGCTTAGAGGTCTCAGGGTTCTACGAGCAGTACTTC.

The chain combines TRBV5-6 with TRBJ1-2; D may be TRBD1 (6 bases). The CDR3 consists of 13 residues. Germline CDR1 is SGHDT and CDR2 is YYEEEE. The V gene lost 2 bases and the J gene lost 4 bases, with 9 bases spanning the gap. The CDR3 coding sequence is TGTGCCAGCAGCTTACAGGGCCTCTATGGCTACACCTTC. Translated, it gives CASSLQGLYGYTF.

V and J are TRBV10-3 and TRBJ1-2; TRBD1 aligns across 7 bases. CDR3 size: 16 residues. V shed 4 bases and J 7 bases; nucleotides not matched to a gene: 15. Germline CDR1 ENHRY, CDR2 SYGVKD. CDR3 residues: CAISAPGRGGIFGYTF. As DNA, the CDR3 is TGTGCCATCAGTGCCCCCGGGAGAGGGGGCATTTTTGGCTACACCTTC.

V usage is TRBV11-3 and J usage is TRBJ2-7; TRBD2 matches at 13 bases. This CDR3 has 16 residues. Looked up from germline, CDR1 is SGHNT and CDR2 is YENEEA. The junction had 8 bases not matched to a gene; V was cut back by 5 bases and J by 4 bases. The CDR3 loop reads CASSPRTSGSGYEQYF. CDR3 sequence (DNA): TGTGCCAGCAGCCCTCGGACTAGCGGGAGTGGGTACGAGCAGTACTTC.

This rearrangement joins TRBV9 to TRBJ2-2; TRBD2 aligns across 10 bases. In germline, CDR1 is SGDLS, CDR2 YYNGEE. This CDR3 has 16 amino acids. The V segment lost 3 bases and the J segment 4 bases; nucleotides outside the gene matches: 6. CDR3 protein: CASSARPSGGTGELFF. DNA for the CDR3: TGTGCCAGCAGCGCTCGGCCTAGCGGGGGCACCGGGGAGCTGTTTTTT.

The chain uses TRBV19 and TRBJ2-1; no firm D call. Trimming pared 2 bases from V and 6 bases from J, leaving 14 bases between. The length of the CDR3 is 15 residues. From germline, CDR1 is LNHDA and CDR2 SQIVND (reference sequence). The CDR3 DNA is TGTGCCAGTAGTATATCGGCGGCCGCACCCAATGAGCAGTTCTTC. This codes for CASSISAAAPNEQFF.